This T cell receptor (beta chain) was recovered during a study of T-cell memory formation after mild COVID-19. Trimming removed 3 bases at V and 0 bases at J, with 6 bases between. In germline, CDR1 is SGHNT, CDR2 YYREEE (reference sequence). The CDR3 is 13 amino acids. One entry per CDR3 protein results from TCRdb running MiXCR on the 5' RACE reads. Of under 700,000 distinct CDR3 sequences detected, around 20% appear once; the ten largest clones hold about 12%. This clonotype was seen more than once but under ten times. The TCR sequence derives from an adult woman who had mild COVID-19 (a few samples of this study predate the infection). Cell type and time point are not known. The chain employs TRBV5-4 and TRBJ2-5, with no clear D. Material for sequencing was PBMCs or a T cell subset sorted from them (not recorded which). The CDR3 spells CASSSRYQETQYF. Written as DNA, the CDR3 is TGTGCCAGCAGCTCGAGATACCAAGAGACCCAGTACTTC. The variable domain in full, with the rest retrieved from reference TRBV5-4 and TRBJ2-5, is ETGVTQSPTHLIKTRGQQVTLRCSSQSGHNTVSWYQQALGQGPQFIFQYYREEENGRGNFPPRFSGLQFPNYSSELNVNALELDDSALYLCASSSRYQETQYFGPGTRLLVL.